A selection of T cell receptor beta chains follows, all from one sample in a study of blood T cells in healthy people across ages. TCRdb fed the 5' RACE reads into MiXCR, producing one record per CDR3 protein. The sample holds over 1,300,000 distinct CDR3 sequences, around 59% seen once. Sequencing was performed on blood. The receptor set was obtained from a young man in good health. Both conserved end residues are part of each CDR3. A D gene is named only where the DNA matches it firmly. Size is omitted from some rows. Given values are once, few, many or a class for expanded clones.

cdr3_aa: CASSEGSSYNEQFF
cdr3_nt: TGTGCCAGCAGTGAGGGGAGTTCCTACAATGAGCAGTTCTTC
v_call: TRBV6-4
cdr3_length: 14
clone_size: few
j_call: TRBJ2-1
d_call: -

cdr3_aa: CASSQEEVPSGNTIYF
cdr3_nt: TGCGCCAGCAGCCAAGAGGAAGTCCCCTCTGGAAACACCATATATTTT
v_call: TRBV4-1
cdr3_length: 16
clone_size: -
j_call: TRBJ1-3
d_call: -

cdr3_aa: CASSLDYGTGAGYTF
cdr3_nt: TGTGCCAGCAGCTTAGATTACGGGACAGGGGCTGGCTACACCTTC
v_call: TRBV5-5
cdr3_length: 15
clone_size: few
j_call: TRBJ1-2
d_call: TRBD1

cdr3_aa: CAISYEDNEQFF
cdr3_nt: TGTGCCATCAGCTACGAAGACAATGAGCAGTTCTTC
v_call: TRBV10-3
cdr3_length: 12
clone_size: -
j_call: TRBJ2-1
d_call: -

cdr3_aa: CASSYNQGDEQYF
cdr3_nt: TGTGCCAGCAGTTACAACCAGGGCGACGAGCAGTACTTC
v_call: TRBV27
cdr3_length: 13
clone_size: -
j_call: TRBJ2-7
d_call: -

cdr3_aa: CSADQDGSYEQYF
cdr3_nt: TGCAGCGCCGACCAGGACGGCTCCTACGAGCAGTACTTC
v_call: TRBV29-1
cdr3_length: 13
clone_size: few
j_call: TRBJ2-7
d_call: -

cdr3_aa: CASTDGFYEQYF
cdr3_nt: TGTGCCAGCACGGACGGCTTCTACGAGCAGTACTTC
v_call: TRBV12-3/TRBV12-4
cdr3_length: 12
clone_size: -
j_call: TRBJ2-7
d_call: -

cdr3_aa: CASSKRDRNTEAFF
cdr3_nt: TGTGCCAGTAGTAAGAGGGACAGGAACACTGAAGCTTTCTTT
v_call: TRBV19
cdr3_length: 14
clone_size: -
j_call: TRBJ1-1
d_call: TRBD1

cdr3_aa: CASSLEPRDYEQYF
cdr3_nt: TGTGCCAGCAGCTTAGAACCCCGGGACTACGAGCAGTACTTC
v_call: TRBV7-2
cdr3_length: 14
clone_size: -
j_call: TRBJ2-7
d_call: -

cdr3_aa: CASWRGGGHEQYF
cdr3_nt: TGTGCCTCCTGGCGGGGGGGCGGCCACGAGCAGTACTTC
v_call: TRBV6-5
cdr3_length: 13
clone_size: -
j_call: TRBJ2-7
d_call: TRBD2

cdr3_aa: CASSVSGAGNIQYF
cdr3_nt: TGTGCCAGCAGTGTATCGGGGGCCGGGAACATTCAGTACTTC
v_call: TRBV11-2
cdr3_length: 14
clone_size: -
j_call: TRBJ2-4
d_call: -

cdr3_aa: CSAHRTGSYEQYF
cdr3_nt: TGCAGTGCCCACCGGACAGGCTCCTACGAGCAGTACTTC
v_call: TRBV20-1
cdr3_length: 13
clone_size: few
j_call: TRBJ2-7
d_call: TRBD1

cdr3_aa: CSVRPNQGYEQYF
cdr3_nt: TGCAGCGTACGCCCCAACCAGGGGTACGAGCAGTACTTC
v_call: TRBV29-1
cdr3_length: 13
clone_size: few
j_call: TRBJ2-7
d_call: -

cdr3_aa: CAWSVGGPYGYTF
cdr3_nt: TGTGCCTGGAGTGTAGGGGGCCCCTATGGCTACACCTTC
v_call: TRBV30
cdr3_length: 13
clone_size: -
j_call: TRBJ1-2
d_call: TRBD1

cdr3_aa: CASSPLLAGYNEQFF
cdr3_nt: TGTGCCAGCAGCCCCCTCCTAGCGGGATACAATGAGCAGTTCTTC
v_call: TRBV7-2
cdr3_length: 15
clone_size: few
j_call: TRBJ2-1
d_call: TRBD2

cdr3_aa: CASSFRGEAYEQYF
cdr3_nt: TGTGCCAGCAGTTTCCGGGGAGAGGCCTACGAGCAGTACTTC
v_call: TRBV27
cdr3_length: 14
clone_size: few
j_call: TRBJ2-7
d_call: -

cdr3_aa: CASSFYGLAGGPQETQYF
cdr3_nt: TGTGCCAGCAGCTTTTACGGACTAGCGGGGGGACCCCAAGAGACCCAGTACTTC
v_call: TRBV7-8
cdr3_length: 18
clone_size: few
j_call: TRBJ2-5
d_call: TRBD2

cdr3_aa: CASSLSATGGVETQYF
cdr3_nt: TGTGCCAGCAGTTTATCCGCGACAGGGGGGGTAGAGACCCAGTACTTC
v_call: TRBV27
cdr3_length: 16
clone_size: -
j_call: TRBJ2-5
d_call: TRBD1

cdr3_aa: CASSPWTGYNEKLFF
cdr3_nt: TGTGCCAGCAGCCCCTGGACAGGTTATAATGAAAAACTGTTTTTT
v_call: TRBV7-2
cdr3_length: 15
clone_size: few
j_call: TRBJ1-4
d_call: TRBD1

cdr3_aa: CASSPRGTSGVNEQYF
cdr3_nt: TGTGCCAGCAGCCCCAGGGGGACTAGCGGGGTGAATGAGCAGTACTTC
v_call: TRBV7-9
cdr3_length: 16
clone_size: -
j_call: TRBJ2-4
d_call: TRBD2

cdr3_aa: CASSQYRGTEAFF
cdr3_nt: TGTGCCAGCAGCCAATATAGGGGGACTGAAGCTTTCTTT
v_call: TRBV14
cdr3_length: 13
clone_size: -
j_call: TRBJ1-1
d_call: -

cdr3_aa: CASSDSVNQPQHF
cdr3_nt: TGCGCCAGCAGCGACAGTGTCAATCAGCCCCAGCATTTT
v_call: TRBV4-1
cdr3_length: 13
clone_size: -
j_call: TRBJ1-5
d_call: -

cdr3_aa: CASSHAGDGYEQYF
cdr3_nt: TGTGCCAGCAGCCATGCAGGGGATGGGTACGAGCAGTACTTC
v_call: TRBV7-9
cdr3_length: 14
clone_size: few
j_call: TRBJ2-7
d_call: -

cdr3_aa: CASSLGEGLAYEQYF
cdr3_nt: TGCGCCAGCAGCCTGGGCGAGGGACTAGCATACGAGCAGTACTTC
v_call: TRBV5-1
cdr3_length: 15
clone_size: -
j_call: TRBJ2-7
d_call: TRBD2

cdr3_aa: CASSQSGPINEKLFF
cdr3_nt: TGCGCCAGCAGCCAGTCCGGGCCTATAAATGAAAAACTGTTTTTT
v_call: TRBV4-1
cdr3_length: 15
clone_size: -
j_call: TRBJ1-4
d_call: -

cdr3_aa: CASGLVLSAEGIQETQYF
cdr3_nt: TGTGCTAGTGGTTTGGTACTGTCAGCGGAGGGGATCCAAGAGACCCAGTACTTC
v_call: TRBV12-5
cdr3_length: 18
clone_size: -
j_call: TRBJ2-5
d_call: -

cdr3_aa: CASSRLGYTQYF
cdr3_nt: TGTGCCAGCAGCCGACTAGGTTATACGCAGTATTTT
v_call: TRBV7-9
cdr3_length: 12
clone_size: -
j_call: TRBJ2-3
d_call: -

cdr3_aa: CSARDPGQATMNTEAFF
cdr3_nt: TGCAGTGCTAGAGATCCGGGACAGGCCACGATGAACACTGAAGCTTTCTTT
v_call: TRBV20-1
cdr3_length: 17
clone_size: -
j_call: TRBJ1-1
d_call: TRBD1

cdr3_aa: CSVDTGDLQPQHF
cdr3_nt: TGCAGCGTTGACACAGGGGATCTTCAGCCCCAGCATTTT
v_call: TRBV29-1
cdr3_length: 13
clone_size: -
j_call: TRBJ1-5
d_call: TRBD1

cdr3_aa: CASSPSAGRSYNEQFF
cdr3_nt: TGTGCCAGCAGCCCCTCGGCAGGCCGCTCCTACAATGAGCAGTTCTTC
v_call: TRBV7-2
cdr3_length: 16
clone_size: few
j_call: TRBJ2-1
d_call: -

cdr3_aa: CASSWDRDNEKLFF
cdr3_nt: TGTGCCAGCAGTTGGGACAGGGATAATGAAAAACTGTTTTTT
v_call: TRBV28
cdr3_length: 14
clone_size: -
j_call: TRBJ1-4
d_call: TRBD1